This T cell receptor beta chain was obtained from a study of control samples from healthy donors and cancer patients. The repertoire was sequenced with immunoSEQ multiplex PCR; TCRdb's copy has only in-frame clones and lacks some. This sample has more than 25,000 clones, with approximately 93% found just once. Sequenced material: blood. The TCR was taken from a man in his 60s in good health.

The CDR3: CASSLWAENTEAFF. The DNA of the CDR3 is TGTGCCAGCAGTTTATGGGCAGAGAACACTGAAGCTTTCTTT. This chain joins TRBV28 and TRBJ1-1; no firm D call. CDR1 is MDHEN and CDR2 is SYDVKM in the germline V gene. Trimming removed 0 bases from V and 1 base from J, with 6 bases in between. CDR3 size: 14 residues.